This T cell receptor beta chain was sequenced for a study of control samples from healthy donors and cancer patients. Clones were sequenced by immunoSEQ multiplex PCR, and TCRdb holds only the in-frame ones, with some missing. The data contain 61,000 or so clones, 90% of them singletons. Germline trimming cut 6 bases from V and 7 bases from J; bases unmatched to any gene: 8. The CDR3 totals 13 residues. The chain uses TRBV12-3 or TRBV12-4 and TRBJ1-2, with 7 positions matching TRBD1. This receptor was identified in a man in his sixties with colorectal cancer. The specimen sequenced was PBMCs. CDR3: CASRPDRVAGYTF. The CDR3 nucleotides read TGTGCCAGCAGGCCCGACAGGGTCGCTGGCTACACCTTC.